This T cell receptor beta chain is drawn from a study of blood T cell repertoires in COVID-19. For the study at large: COVID-19 samples from acute and convalescent phases originated in the United States, Italy and Spain. PBMCs, B-cell-depleted T cells, or T cells provided the cDNA or gDNA that made up the material.

This clone was found a few times. CDR3 length: 13 amino acids. V lost 3 bases to trimming and J lost 4 bases, with 10 bases between them. Germline V gives CDR1 SGHKS, CDR2 YYEKEE (reference sequence). Original analysis: Amplified reference gene primers provided the basis for estimating nucleated cell counts. The table came from immunoSEQ multiplex PCR; TCRdb's copy has only in-frame clones and leaves some out. The DNA gave D and trimming, while V, J and clone size come from that table. This sample carries about 64,000 clones, around 90% of them seen once, and the ten largest clones take roughly 1.5%. What was sequenced was peripheral blood. This sequence originates from a human donor in a cohort sampled during active COVID-19. V and J are TRBV5-5 and TRBJ1-2; tentatively, D is TRBD1 (6 bases). As DNA, the CDR3 is TGTGCCAGCAGCTCGGACAGCACCTATGGCTACACCTTC. This translates into CASSSDSTYGYTF.